A selection of T cell receptor beta chains follows, all from one sample in a study of blood T cell repertoires in COVID-19. TCRdb's copy holds only in-frame clones and misses some; the assay was immunoSEQ multiplex PCR. In the table there are about 160,000 clones, around 84% of which are singletons. Sequenced input: PBMCs or T cells enriched from blood (not recorded which). These receptors all come from a woman aged 45 to 65 who had recovered from COVID-19. Both conserved end residues are part of each CDR3. Each record gives: V gene, J gene, D gene, CDR3 length, CDR3 protein. The D gene is left open where the match is weak.

v_call: TRBV4-1; j_call: TRBJ2-6; d_call: TRBD2; cdr3_length: 21; cdr3_aa: CASSQAAPTSGGYPWANVLTF
v_call: TRBV10-2; j_call: TRBJ1-3; d_call: -; cdr3_length: 14; cdr3_aa: CASSLASSGNTIYF
v_call: TRBV5-1; j_call: TRBJ2-1; d_call: TRBD2; cdr3_length: 20; cdr3_aa: CASSLAGGTSGGTSYNEQFF
v_call: TRBV19; j_call: TRBJ1-1; d_call: -; cdr3_length: 12; cdr3_aa: CASSTWGPEAFF
v_call: TRBV20-1; j_call: TRBJ1-2; d_call: -; cdr3_length: 11; cdr3_aa: CSASSRAQYTF
v_call: TRBV19; j_call: TRBJ2-7; d_call: TRBD1; cdr3_length: 15; cdr3_aa: CASSPRQGQTYEQYF
v_call: TRBV5-1; j_call: TRBJ1-1; d_call: -; cdr3_length: 14; cdr3_aa: CASSPSRAGTEAFF
v_call: TRBV6-2/TRBV6-3; j_call: TRBJ1-2; d_call: -; cdr3_length: 15; cdr3_aa: CASSFADRPLYGYTF
v_call: TRBV7-3; j_call: TRBJ1-1; d_call: TRBD1; cdr3_length: 14; cdr3_aa: CASSPTGGGTEAFF
v_call: TRBV29-1; j_call: TRBJ2-1; d_call: -; cdr3_length: 12; cdr3_aa: CSSGGQGTEQFF
v_call: TRBV19; j_call: TRBJ2-1; d_call: -; cdr3_length: 13; cdr3_aa: CASSFAGGYEQFF
v_call: TRBV9; j_call: TRBJ2-1; d_call: TRBD2; cdr3_length: 16; cdr3_aa: CASSVGTSGRMDEQFF
v_call: TRBV5-6; j_call: TRBJ1-3; d_call: TRBD1; cdr3_length: 15; cdr3_aa: CASSPIQGRGNTIYF
v_call: TRBV10-3; j_call: TRBJ2-7; d_call: -; cdr3_length: 13; cdr3_aa: CATGSSAGYEQYF
v_call: TRBV13; j_call: TRBJ2-5; d_call: TRBD2; cdr3_length: 17; cdr3_aa: CASSLKASGGPRGTQYF
v_call: TRBV28; j_call: TRBJ2-1; d_call: -; cdr3_length: 15; cdr3_aa: CASNSGGSGWNEQFF
v_call: TRBV19; j_call: TRBJ1-5; d_call: TRBD1; cdr3_length: 15; cdr3_aa: CASTWNRGGNQPQHF